The clone carrying this T cell receptor beta chain was found many times. Its specificity is unknown. The data derive from a study of T cells after yellow fever vaccination. General observations from the study: Among primary-vaccination clones, most reappeared after the booster, at 95% to 96% for CD4 and 85% to 90% for CD8.

Germline V gives CDR1 SQVTM, CDR2 ANQGSEA. This CDR3 contains 12 residues. V was cut by 6 bases and J by 6 bases, with 14 bases left in between. One entry per CDR3 protein results from TCRdb running MiXCR on the 5' RACE reads. The table shows about 210,000 distinct CDR3 sequences, with 3% to 4% occurring only once. The chain joins TRBV29-1 to TRBJ2-5, with D possibly TRBD2 on 7 matching bases. This specimen was CD4+ T cells sorted from PBMCs, taken 10 days after the yellow fever booster vaccination. The TCR originated in a man younger than 35 who received the YFV17D yellow fever vaccine. The CDR3 loop is CSVGGGAKTQYF. The CDR3 region has the DNA TGCAGCGTAGGAGGGGGGGCGAAGACCCAGTACTTC.